This T cell receptor beta chain was captured in a study of cytomegalovirus exposure and HLA in healthy donors. Findings of the study overall: Being indistinguishable, some V segments were excluded, TRBV6-2 and TRBV6-3 among them. Most TCR sequences proved rare, with some public TCRs found in many donors.

In its sample, this clone was seen once. The target antigen is unknown. A multiplex PCR was run with 60 Vbeta primers and 13 Jbeta primers. As handled by the study authors: In a later analysis, around 12 million of some 80 million unique beta chains occurred in at least two donors. TCRdb's copy holds only in-frame clones and misses some; the assay was immunoSEQ multiplex PCR. V, J and clone size are taken as reported in that table, and D and trimming were inferred from the DNA itself. The top ten clones hold 2.9% of a sample with a few hundred thousand clones, 80% to 90% of them seen once. This CDR3 region has 14 residues. CDR1 and CDR2 (germline): SGHAT, FQNNGV. V was clipped by 5 bases and J by 7 bases, with 14 bases between them.

Input material: PBMCs. The sequence was obtained from a man aged 25-45 years in good health and CMV-seronegative. This chain links TRBV11-2 with TRBJ1-4; D might be TRBD1 (6 bases). CDR3 nucleotide sequence: TGTGCCAGCAGCCTAGGGGGAGGGAGTGAAAAACTGTTTTTT. This translates into CASSLGGGSEKLFF.